This T cell receptor (beta chain) was sequenced during a study of T cell repertoires in cytomegalovirus infection. As for the study in general: It was the public TCR beta signatures that indicated both CMV infection and matching HLA type. Points from the study as a whole: Carriers of CMV plus the relevant HLA were identified by cumulative public TCR beta family frequency. Predominance within the ex vivo response was attributable to HLA-C-restricted CMV-specific TCR beta clonotypes.

The V and J ends lost 5 bases and 7 bases, in that order; junction bases with no gene match: 11. The CDR3 loop spans 16 amino acids. CDR1 and CDR2 from the germline V gene are SGHTA and FQGNSA. The table lists this clonotype with many counts. Its antigen is unidentified. TCRdb itself ran the reads through MiXCR, one entry per CDR3 protein. The sample has about 490,000 distinct CDR3 sequences, about 25% seen once. The chain is built from TRBV7-2 and TRBJ1-6; 7 bases are a match to TRBD1. Specimen: PBMCs. This clonotype was sampled from a human donor in good health (CMV status not recorded). Some clones in this sample may be carry-over from other donors' samples. CDR3 in amino acids: CASSPPDRALNSPLHF. DNA of the CDR3: TGTGCCAGCAGCCCACCCGACAGGGCCTTGAATTCACCCCTCCACTTT.